The 18 T cell receptor beta chains in this list originate from one sample, sequenced in a study of PD-L1 blockade in urothelial cancer. This table comes from immunoSEQ multiplex PCR, and its TCRdb copy is limited to in-frame clones, with some not included. The sample has about 76,000 clones, approximately 81% seen once. Here the sequenced sample was PBMCs, taken around atezolizumab (anti-PD-L1) treatment. The receptors were gathered from a man between 65 and 85 years old with urothelial cancer.

This chain connects TRBV18 to TRBJ2-5, with 10 bases identical to TRBD2. The germline CDR1 and CDR2 sequences are KGHSH and LQKENI. This CDR3 has 16 residues. Trimming cost V 1 base and J 5 bases; bases outside gene matches: 7. The DNA for the CDR3 is TGTGCCAGCTCACCACTCCCTAGCGGGAGTTTGGAGACCCAGTACTTC. It codes for CASSPLPSGSLETQYF. Full variable domain (remainder filled in from reference TRBV18 and TRBJ2-5): NAGVMQNPRHLVRRRGQEARLRCSPMKGHSHVYWYRQLPEEGLKFMVYLQKENIIDESGMPKERFSAEFPKEGPSILRIQQVVRGDSAAYFCASSPLPSGSLETQYFGPGTRLLVL.

The chain joins TRBV5-5 to TRBJ2-7; TRBD1 matches at 7 bases. The CDR3 spans 17 residues. Unmatched junction bases numbered 15, after V lost 4 bases and J lost 2 bases. The V gene's germline CDR1 is SGHKS and CDR2 YYEKEE (reference sequence). For the CDR3, the DNA is TGTGCCAGCAGCCTCTCCGATTCCGGGACAGACACCTACGAGCAGTACTTC. Protein product: CASSLSDSGTDTYEQYF.

The rearrangement links TRBV19 to TRBJ2-7, with TRBD1 matching 7 bases. The V and J ends lost 3 bases and 6 bases, in that order; junction bases with no gene match: 8. Germline V gene data show CDR1 as LNHDA and CDR2 as SQIVND (reference sequence). This CDR3 has 14 residues. The chain's CDR3 is CASSMWTGRSEQYF. The CDR3 DNA sequence: TGTGCCAGTAGTATGTGGACAGGCCGGAGCGAGCAGTACTTC. Based on the CDR3 plus reference TRBV19 and TRBJ2-7, the full variable domain is DGGITQSPKYLFRKEGQNVTLSCEQNLNHDAMYWYRQDPGQGLRLIYYSQIVNDFQKGDIAEGYSVSREKKESFPLTVTSAQKNPTAFYLCASSMWTGRSEQYFGPGTRLTVT.

This chain connects TRBV10-3 to TRBJ2-7, with TRBD1 matching 9 bases. The ends lost 6 bases at V and 4 bases at J; junction bases unmatched: 7. Per the germline V gene, CDR1 is ENHRY and CDR2 is SYGVKD. This CDR3 comprises 14 residues. CDR3 protein: CAIRDGQGRYEQYF. The CDR3 DNA is TGTGCCATCAGGGATGGACAGGGGAGATACGAGCAGTACTTC.

This clone was picked up one time. V usage is TRBV9 and J usage is TRBJ2-7, with TRBD1 identical over 8 bases. In germline, CDR1 is SGDLS, CDR2 YYNGEE. V lost 0 bases and J lost 0; bases outside the gene matches: 11. The CDR3 contains 18 residues. In DNA, the CDR3 is TGTGCCAGCAGCGTAGCTCCGACAGGGGCAGGGTCCTCCTACGAGCAGTACTTC. Protein sequence: CASSVAPTGAGSSYEQYF.

This chain uses TRBV9 with TRBJ1-1, with D tentatively TRBD1 (5 bases). CDR1 is SGDLS and CDR2 is YYNGEE in the germline V gene. V shed 3 bases and J shed 3 bases, with 9 bases lying between them. The length of the CDR3 is 13 residues. The CDR3 nucleotides read TGTGCCAGCAGCGCCAGCAGGGACACTGAAGCTTTCTTT. It translates to CASSASRDTEAFF. The entire variable domain, with the rest obtained from reference TRBV9 and TRBJ1-1, is as follows: DSGVTQTPKHLITATGQRVTLRCSPRSGDLSVYWYQQSLDQGLQFLIQYYNGEERAKGNILERFSAQQFPDLHSELNLSSLELGDSALYFCASSASRDTEAFFGQGTRLTVV.

The chain employs TRBV25-1 and TRBJ2-5; 7 nucleotides line up with TRBD2. This CDR3 has 18 residues. After removal of 5 bases from V and 2 bases from J, the junction contained 17 bases not matched to a gene. Germline-derived CDR1 and CDR2 are MGHDK and SYGVNS. The CDR3 is CASSRGTRGGGSQETQYF. CDR3 nucleotides: TGTGCCAGCAGTCGGGGGACCCGAGGCGGCGGGAGTCAAGAGACCCAGTACTTC.

This chain joins TRBV28 and TRBJ2-6; no reliable D call. The V gene's germline CDR1 is MDHEN and CDR2 SYDVKM. The V end lost 1 base, the J end lost 4 bases, and 5 bases lay between the germline ends. This CDR3 spans 14 amino acids. CDR3 residues: CASSLSSGANVLTF. The DNA of the CDR3 is TGTGCCAGCAGTTTATCCTCCGGGGCCAACGTCCTGACTTTC.

The CDR3 DNA is TGTGCCTGGACGACTAGCGGGAATGAGCAGTTCTTC. Its protein product is CAWTTSGNEQFF. This rearrangement joins TRBV30 to TRBJ2-1, with 10 bases aligning to TRBD2. Per the germline V gene, CDR1 is GTSNPN and CDR2 is SVGIG (reference sequence). The CDR3 consists of 12 residues. V was clipped by 4 bases and J by 7 bases; unmatched bases: 1.

The chain couples TRBV9 to TRBJ2-3; 9 positions agree with TRBD2. Germline V gene sequence: CDR1 SGDLS, CDR2 YYNGEE. The CDR3 covers 16 residues. Trimming removed 4 bases from V and 1 base from J; junction bases left unmatched: 7. CDR3 DNA: TGTGCCAGCAGCAATAGCGGGAGTGCTCGCACAGATACGCAGTATTTT. It is translated as CASSNSGSARTDTQYF.

This clone was seen a handful of times. This chain links TRBV5-1 with TRBJ2-7, with 12 positions matching TRBD1. J was trimmed by 2 bases and V by 6 bases; bases with no gene match: 12. From germline, CDR1 is SGHRS and CDR2 YFSETQ. This CDR3 is 17 amino acids long. The DNA for the CDR3 is TGCGCCAGCAAGACTGGGACAGGGGGCCAACCTCCCTACGAGCAGTACTTC. Translation: CASKTGTGGQPPYEQYF.

The chain has TRBV5-1 and TRBJ2-7, with D maybe TRBD1 (7 bases). This CDR3 is built from 15 residues. Trimming removed 2 bases at V and 3 bases at J, with 15 bases between. CDR1 and CDR2 (germline): SGHRS, YFSETQ. The CDR3: CASSFRGTANYEQYF. CDR3 nucleotide sequence: TGCGCCAGCAGCTTTCGCGGGACAGCCAACTACGAGCAGTACTTC.

This rearrangement joins TRBV19 to TRBJ1-4; weak D call: TRBD1 (6 bases). Trimming took off 6 bases at V and 0 bases at J, with 11 bases between the two ends. The CDR3 is made up of 15 amino acids. Germline CDR1 is LNHDA and CDR2 is SQIVND (reference sequence). CDR3 amino acids: CASSEQGSTNEKLFF. The CDR3 DNA follows: TGTGCCAGTAGCGAACAGGGTTCAACTAATGAAAAACTGTTTTTT.

The V gene is TRBV27, the J gene TRBJ2-3, with TRBD2 matching 7 bases. The CDR3 extends over 16 amino acids. Trimming cost V 4 bases and J 4 bases; bases outside gene matches: 11. Germline assignment: CDR1 MNHEY and CDR2 SMNVEV (reference sequence). The DNA of the CDR3 is TGTGCCAGCAGTTCTCAAGTCCGGGCGGGGGCAGATACGCAGTATTTT. Its protein is CASSSQVRAGADTQYF.

The chain combines TRBV27 with TRBJ1-2; TRBD1 is a possible D gene (6 bases). Germline assignment: CDR1 MNHEY and CDR2 SMNVEV (reference sequence). The CDR3 is 14 residues long. Trimming stripped 3 bases from V and 4 bases from J, with 12 bases between. CDR3 bases: TGTGCCAGCAGTTTTGGGGGGGCTGGCTATGGCTACACCTTC. It translates to CASSFGGAGYGYTF.

The chain is built from TRBV28 and TRBJ1-2; D might be TRBD1 (6 bases). The germline V gene encodes CDR1 MDHEN and CDR2 SYDVKM. This CDR3 is 12 amino acids long. Trimming stripped 11 bases from V and 2 bases from J, with 12 bases between. CDR3 loop: CASRQGNYGYTF. In DNA form, the CDR3 reads TGTGCCTCCCGCCAGGGGAACTATGGCTACACCTTC.

The rearrangement links TRBV28 to TRBJ1-5, with D possibly TRBD1 on 5 matching bases. The V end was cut by 3 bases, the J end by 6 bases, with 12 bases between. This CDR3 spans 14 amino acids. Germline V gene lookup returns CDR1 MDHEN and CDR2 SYDVKM. The CDR3 is CASSFGGGTQPQHF. The CDR3 DNA reads as TGTGCCAGCAGTTTTGGGGGGGGGACTCAGCCCCAGCATTTT.

The V call is TRBV6-5, the J call TRBJ2-5; D is perhaps TRBD1 (5 bases). The CDR3 is 13 residues long. Germline V gene lookup returns CDR1 MNHEY and CDR2 SVGAGI. V was cut by 0 bases and J by 14 bases, with 16 bases left in between. The CDR3 reads CASSYSILGQGYF. Here the CDR3 DNA reads TGTGCCAGCAGTTACTCGATCTTAGGCCAGGGCTACTTC.